This T cell receptor beta chain was identified in a study of early T cells in non-severe SARS-CoV-2 infection. Overall study context: Unsorted whole blood bulk RNA was sequenced, with unpaired chains.

The TCR library protocol was used to attach unique molecular identifiers. These identifiers were attached to individual cDNA molecules. One entry per CDR3 protein results from TCRdb running MiXCR on the 5' RACE reads. This sample has roughly 70,000 distinct CDR3 sequences, with around 20% found just once. Regarding this clonotype: The antigen remains unidentified.

This CDR3 spans 16 amino acids. Trimming pared 2 bases from V and 0 bases from J, leaving 11 bases between. The study's findings and limits: In VDJdb matching, anti-spike CD8 responses were favored while private and CD4 specificities went missing.

Source: whole blood, taken at baseline. The clonotype originates from an adult who was a healthcare worker with PCR-confirmed SARS-CoV-2 infection or an uninfected control (not recorded which). The rearrangement uses TRBV12-3 or TRBV12-4 and TRBJ1-5, with D possibly being TRBD1 (5 bases). The CDR3 DNA is TGTGCCAGCAGTTTAATGGGGGGGGTTAGCAATCAGCCCCAGCATTTT. This encodes CASSLMGGVSNQPQHF.